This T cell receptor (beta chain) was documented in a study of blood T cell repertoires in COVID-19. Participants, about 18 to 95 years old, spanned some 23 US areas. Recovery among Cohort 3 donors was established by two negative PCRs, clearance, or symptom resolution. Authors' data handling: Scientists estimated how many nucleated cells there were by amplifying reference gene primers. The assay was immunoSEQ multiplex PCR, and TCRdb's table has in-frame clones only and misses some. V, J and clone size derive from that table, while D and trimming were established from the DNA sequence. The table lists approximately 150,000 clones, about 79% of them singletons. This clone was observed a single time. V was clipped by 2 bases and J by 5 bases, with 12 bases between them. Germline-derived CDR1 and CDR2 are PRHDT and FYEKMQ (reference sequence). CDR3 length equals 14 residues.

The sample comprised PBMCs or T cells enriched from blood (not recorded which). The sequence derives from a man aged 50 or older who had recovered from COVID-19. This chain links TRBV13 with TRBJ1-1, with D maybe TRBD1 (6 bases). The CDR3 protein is CASSLFRGRTEAFF. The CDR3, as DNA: TGTGCCAGCAGCTTATTCAGGGGTCGAACTGAAGCTTTCTTT.